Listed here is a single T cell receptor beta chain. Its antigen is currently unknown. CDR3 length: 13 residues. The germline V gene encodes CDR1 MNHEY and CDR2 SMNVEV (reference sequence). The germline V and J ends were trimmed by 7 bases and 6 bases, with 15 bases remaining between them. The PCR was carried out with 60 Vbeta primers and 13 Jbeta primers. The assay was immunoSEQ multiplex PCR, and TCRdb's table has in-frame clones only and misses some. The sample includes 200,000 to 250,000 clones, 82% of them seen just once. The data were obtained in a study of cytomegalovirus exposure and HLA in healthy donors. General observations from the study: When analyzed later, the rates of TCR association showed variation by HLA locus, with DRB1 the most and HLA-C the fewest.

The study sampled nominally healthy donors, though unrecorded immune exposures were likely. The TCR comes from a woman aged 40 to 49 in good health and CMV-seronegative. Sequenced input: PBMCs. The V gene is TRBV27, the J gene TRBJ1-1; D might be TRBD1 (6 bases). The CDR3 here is CASKQQGWAEAFF. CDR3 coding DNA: TGTGCCAGCAAACAACAGGGATGGGCTGAAGCTTTCTTT.